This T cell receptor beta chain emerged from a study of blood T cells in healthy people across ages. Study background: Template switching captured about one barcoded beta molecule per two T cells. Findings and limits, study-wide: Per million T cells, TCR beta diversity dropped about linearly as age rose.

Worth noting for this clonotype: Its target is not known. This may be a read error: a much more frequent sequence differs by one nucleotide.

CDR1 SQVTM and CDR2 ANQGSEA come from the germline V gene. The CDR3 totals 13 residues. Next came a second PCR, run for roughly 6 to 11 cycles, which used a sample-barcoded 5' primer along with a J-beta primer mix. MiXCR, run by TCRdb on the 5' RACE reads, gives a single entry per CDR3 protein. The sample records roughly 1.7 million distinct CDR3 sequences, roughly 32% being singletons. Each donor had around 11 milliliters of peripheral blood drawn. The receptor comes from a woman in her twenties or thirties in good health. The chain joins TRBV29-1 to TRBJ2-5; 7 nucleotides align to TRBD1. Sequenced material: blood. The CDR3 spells CGVAKGGAETQYF. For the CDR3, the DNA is TGCGGCGTTGCAAAAGGGGGCGCAGAGACCCAGTACTTC.